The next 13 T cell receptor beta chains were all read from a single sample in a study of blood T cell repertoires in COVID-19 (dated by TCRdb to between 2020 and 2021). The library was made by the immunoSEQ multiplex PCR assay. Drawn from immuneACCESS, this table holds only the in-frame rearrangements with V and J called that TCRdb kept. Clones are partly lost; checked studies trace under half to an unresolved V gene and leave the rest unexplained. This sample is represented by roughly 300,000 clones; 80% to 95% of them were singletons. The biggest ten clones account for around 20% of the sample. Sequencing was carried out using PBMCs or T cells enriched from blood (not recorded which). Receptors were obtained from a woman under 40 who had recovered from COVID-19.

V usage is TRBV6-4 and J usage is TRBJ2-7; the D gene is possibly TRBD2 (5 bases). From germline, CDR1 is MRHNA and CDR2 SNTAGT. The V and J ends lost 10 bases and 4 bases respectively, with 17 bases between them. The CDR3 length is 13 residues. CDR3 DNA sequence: TGTGCCACCCCGTCGGAGGATAATTACGAGCAGTACTTC. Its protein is CATPSEDNYEQYF.

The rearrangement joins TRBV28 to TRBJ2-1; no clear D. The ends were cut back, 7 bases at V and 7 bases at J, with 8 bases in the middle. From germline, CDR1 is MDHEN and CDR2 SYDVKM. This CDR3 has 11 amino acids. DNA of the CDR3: TGTGCCAGCAACCTCGGGAATGAGCAGTTCTTC. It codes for CASNLGNEQFF.

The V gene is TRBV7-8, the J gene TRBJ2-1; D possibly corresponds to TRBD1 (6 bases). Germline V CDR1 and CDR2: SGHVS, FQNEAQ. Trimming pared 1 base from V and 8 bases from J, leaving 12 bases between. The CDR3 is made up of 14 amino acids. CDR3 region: CASSLVNRQDEQFF. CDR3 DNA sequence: TGTGCCAGCAGCTTAGTAAACCGACAGGATGAGCAGTTCTTC.

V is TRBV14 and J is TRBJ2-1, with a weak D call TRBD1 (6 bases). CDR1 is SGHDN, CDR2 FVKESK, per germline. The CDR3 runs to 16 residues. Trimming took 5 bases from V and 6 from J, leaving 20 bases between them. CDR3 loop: CASSSYRDGFSNEQFF. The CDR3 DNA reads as TGTGCCAGCAGCAGTTACAGGGACGGATTTTCCAATGAGCAGTTCTTC. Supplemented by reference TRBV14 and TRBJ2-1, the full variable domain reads EAGVTQFPSHSVIEKGQTVTLRCDPISGHDNLYWYRRVMGKEIKFLLHFVKESKQDESGMPNNRFLAERTGGTYSTLKVQPAELEDSGVYFCASSSYRDGFSNEQFFGPGTRLTVL.

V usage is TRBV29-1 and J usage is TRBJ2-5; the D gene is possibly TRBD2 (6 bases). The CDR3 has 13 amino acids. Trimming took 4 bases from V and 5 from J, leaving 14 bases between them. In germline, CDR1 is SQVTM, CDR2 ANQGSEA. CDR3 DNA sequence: TGCAGCGTTGGTCCGGGGGTCGGGGAGACCCAGTACTTC. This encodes CSVGPGVGETQYF.

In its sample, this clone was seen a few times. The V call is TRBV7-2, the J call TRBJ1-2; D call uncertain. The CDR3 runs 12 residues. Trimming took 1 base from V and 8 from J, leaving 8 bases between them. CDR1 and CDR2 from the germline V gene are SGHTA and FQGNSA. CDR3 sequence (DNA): TGTGCCAGCAGCTTAGATTTCGGGGGCTACACCTTC. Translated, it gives CASSLDFGGYTF.

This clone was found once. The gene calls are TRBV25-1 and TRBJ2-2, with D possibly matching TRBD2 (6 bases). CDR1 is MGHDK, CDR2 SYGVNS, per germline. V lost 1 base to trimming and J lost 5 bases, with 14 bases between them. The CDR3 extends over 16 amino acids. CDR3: CASSEFGGAQTGELFF. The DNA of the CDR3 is TGTGCCAGCAGTGAATTTGGAGGGGCTCAGACCGGGGAGCTGTTTTTT.

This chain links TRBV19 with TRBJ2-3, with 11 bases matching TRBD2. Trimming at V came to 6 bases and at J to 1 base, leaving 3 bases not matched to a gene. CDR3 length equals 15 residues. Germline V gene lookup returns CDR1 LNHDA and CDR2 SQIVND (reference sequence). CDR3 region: CASSLLAGGTDTQYF. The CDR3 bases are TGTGCCAGTAGCTTACTAGCGGGGGGCACAGATACGCAGTATTTT. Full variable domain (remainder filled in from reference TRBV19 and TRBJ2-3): DGGITQSPKYLFRKEGQNVTLSCEQNLNHDAMYWYRQDPGQGLRLIYYSQIVNDFQKGDIAEGYSVSREKKESFPLTVTSAQKNPTAFYLCASSLLAGGTDTQYFGPGTRLTVL.

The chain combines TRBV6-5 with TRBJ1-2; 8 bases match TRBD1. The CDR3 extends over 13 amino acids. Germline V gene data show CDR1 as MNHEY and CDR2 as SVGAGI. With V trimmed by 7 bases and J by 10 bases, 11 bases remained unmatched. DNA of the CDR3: TGTGCCAGCATCCGGGACAGGCTCGGGGACTACACCTTC. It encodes CASIRDRLGDYTF.

This CDR3 reads CASSQVPGTGGNTIYF. DNA of the CDR3: TGTGCCAGCAGCCAAGTACCCGGGACAGGGGGAAACACCATATATTTT. The chain recombines TRBV3-1 (or the pseudogene TRBV3-2) with TRBJ1-3, with 9 nucleotides matching TRBD1. This CDR3 is 16 amino acids long. Germline assignment: CDR1 LGHDT and CDR2 YNNKEL (reference sequence). Trimming removed 1 base from V and 4 bases from J; junction bases left unmatched: 5.

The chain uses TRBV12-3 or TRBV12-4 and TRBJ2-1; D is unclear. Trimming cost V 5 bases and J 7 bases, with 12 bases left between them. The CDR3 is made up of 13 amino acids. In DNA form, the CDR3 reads TGTGCCAGCAGTAGATTGACGGAGAATGAGCAGTTCTTC. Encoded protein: CASSRLTENEQFF.

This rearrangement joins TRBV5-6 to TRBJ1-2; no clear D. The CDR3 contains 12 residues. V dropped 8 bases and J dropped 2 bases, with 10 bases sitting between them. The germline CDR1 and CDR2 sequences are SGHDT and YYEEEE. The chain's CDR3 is CASQRVNYGYTF. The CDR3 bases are TGTGCCAGTCAGCGGGTAAACTATGGCTACACCTTC.

The CDR3 DNA reads TGTGCCAGCAGGAGAATTGGCTACGAGCAGTACTTC. It specifies CASRRIGYEQYF. This sequence joins TRBV6-5 and TRBJ2-7; D not resolved. Between the trimmed V and J ends, which lost 6 bases and 3 bases, there was a span of 9 bases. CDR3 size: 12 residues. Germline V gives CDR1 MNHEY, CDR2 SVGAGI.